What follows are 19 T cell receptor beta chains derived from one specimen sequenced in a study of blood T cells in healthy people across ages (dated by TCRdb to between 2014 and 2016). Libraries came from 5' RACE. Sequencer: Illumina HiSeq 2500. A second PCR of about 6 to 11 cycles was run with a J-beta primer mix and a sample-barcoded 5' primer. TCRdb redid the processing of the public reads, applying fastp at Q25 and MiXCR, and retained in-frame beta chains. Under each unique CDR3 protein, matching rows form one entry showing the most common genes and DNA. For this sample the table gives approximately 800,000 distinct CDR3 sequences, of which 46% were detected only once. The top ten clonotypes cover 18% of the sample. Sequenced: blood. These receptors all come from an elderly man in good health.

The J gene is TRBJ2-6, the V gene TRBV4-3, with D maybe TRBD1 (5 bases). Per the germline V gene, CDR1 is LGHNA and CDR2 is YSLEER. The CDR3 has 18 residues. Trimming removed 1 base from V and 0 bases from J, with 13 bases in between. This CDR3 is CASSQASQGSSGANVLTF. Written as DNA, the CDR3 is TGCGCCAGCAGCCAAGCTAGTCAGGGATCCTCTGGGGCCAACGTCCTGACTTTC.

This clonotype was picked up a small number of times. The rearrangement joins TRBV5-1 to TRBJ2-1; 10 bases fit TRBD1. Germline V gene sequence: CDR1 SGHRS, CDR2 YFSETQ. Trimming cost V 4 bases and J 7 bases; bases outside gene matches: 8. The CDR3 contains 15 residues. CDR3 nucleotide sequence: TGCGCCAGCAGCCTAAGACAGGGGGCGAGTAATGAGCAGTTCTTC. Protein sequence: CASSLRQGASNEQFF.

Turning to this clonotype: The junction shows a germline mismatch at one end, possibly a read error. The V gene is TRBV11-2, the J gene TRBJ2-1, with D perhaps TRBD1 (5 bases). This CDR3 is built from 15 residues. Germline CDR1 is SGHAT and CDR2 is FQNNGV. CDR3 bases: TGTGCCAGCAGCTTAGTTGGCAGGGTTAACAACGAGCAGTTCTTC. Amino acids: CASSLVGRVNNEQFF.

This clonotype was observed a handful of times. The chain combines TRBV5-1 with TRBJ2-1; 10 bases are a match to TRBD2. The germline V gene encodes CDR1 SGHRS and CDR2 YFSETQ. With 4 bases clipped from V and 4 bases from J, the junction kept 5 bases outside the gene matches. This CDR3 has 15 amino acids. DNA for the CDR3: TGCGCCAGCAGCCCCTTTAGCGGGAGGTACAATGAGCAGTTCTTC. Its translation: CASSPFSGRYNEQFF. The full variable domain, rest sourced from reference TRBV5-1 and TRBJ2-1, is KAGVTQTPRYLIKTRGQQVTLSCSPISGHRSVSWYQQTPGQGLQFLFEYFSETQRNKGNFPGRFSGRQFSNSRSEMNVSTLELGDSALYLCASSPFSGRYNEQFFGPGTRLTVL.

V usage is TRBV7-2 and J usage is TRBJ2-3, with D hard to call. Germline V gene data show CDR1 as SGHTA and CDR2 as FQGNSA. Trimming pared 5 bases from V and 2 bases from J, leaving 14 bases between. This CDR3 has 15 amino acids. The CDR3 DNA sequence: TGTGCCAGCAGCCGAGACCCACACTACACAGATACGCAGTATTTT. Amino acids: CASSRDPHYTDTQYF.

The J gene is TRBJ1-2, the V gene TRBV28, with 7 bases lining up with TRBD1. Germline V gene data show CDR1 as MDHEN and CDR2 as SYDVKM. There are 12 residues in the CDR3. V shed 9 bases and J 0 bases; nucleotides not matched to a gene: 1. CDR3 nucleotide sequence: TGTGCCAGTCAGGGGGCTAACTATGGCTACACCTTC. Protein: CASQGANYGYTF.

J is TRBJ2-1 and V is TRBV5-1, with 8 nucleotides matching TRBD2. The V gene's germline CDR1 is SGHRS and CDR2 YFSETQ. CDR3 size: 15 residues. Trimming took 4 bases from V and 8 from J; bases not matched to a gene: 11. The CDR3 sequence: CASSQKREIGDEQFF. In DNA, the CDR3 is TGCGCCAGCAGCCAAAAGCGGGAGATTGGCGATGAGCAGTTCTTC.

In its sample, this clonotype was seen a few times. The chain is built from TRBV7-2 and TRBJ2-5, with D maybe TRBD2 (6 bases). Germline values: CDR1 SGHTA, CDR2 FQGNSA. The germline V and J ends were trimmed by 6 bases and 7 bases, with 21 bases remaining between them. CDR3 length equals 15 residues. The CDR3 here is CASSPGTVAAGTQYF. The DNA for the CDR3 is TGTGCCAGCAGTCCCGGGACTGTCGCTGCGGGGACCCAGTACTTC.

The V gene is TRBV20-1, the J gene TRBJ1-4, with 7 bases fitting TRBD1. This CDR3 has 15 residues. Unmatched junction bases numbered 5, after V lost 0 bases and J lost 4 bases. The germline gives CDR1 DFQATT, CDR2 SNEGSKA (reference sequence). This chain's CDR3 is CSARDLRQGNEKLFF. The CDR3 DNA sequence: TGCAGTGCTAGAGATTTACGACAGGGTAATGAAAAACTGTTTTTT.

This clonotype has a handful of counts. The rearrangement joins TRBV6-5 to TRBJ2-4, with TRBD1 identical over 9 bases. The J call is uncertain, as TRBJ2-5 better fits the DNA end. CDR1 is MNHEY, CDR2 SVGAGI, per germline. The CDR3 loop spans 14 amino acids. The CDR3 coding sequence is TGTGCCAGCACTCTACCGGGACAGGGAGGGACCCAGTACTTC. Its translation is CASTLPGQGGTQYF.

This clonotype has more than one count but fewer than ten. V usage is TRBV20-1 and J usage is TRBJ2-3; no clear D. The germline V gene encodes CDR1 DFQATT and CDR2 SNEGSKA (reference sequence). The V gene lost 4 bases and the J gene lost 1 base, with 12 bases spanning the gap. The CDR3 contains 14 residues. The chain's CDR3 is CSANPPEGTDTQYF. The CDR3 region has the DNA TGCAGTGCTAACCCCCCTGAGGGCACAGATACGCAGTATTTT.

The rearrangement uses TRBV20-1 and TRBJ2-5, with D perhaps TRBD2 (7 bases). This CDR3 region has 13 residues. The V end lost 5 bases, the J end lost 4 bases, and 14 bases lay between the germline ends. Germline V gene lookup returns CDR1 DFQATT and CDR2 SNEGSKA (reference sequence). This CDR3 is CSAGGGGGETQYF. DNA of the CDR3: TGCAGTGCTGGGGGCGGGGGCGGAGAGACCCAGTACTTC.

V is TRBV18 and J is TRBJ2-1, with D possibly being TRBD2 (6 bases). Germline-derived CDR1 and CDR2 are KGHSH and LQKENI. Trimming left V 3 bases short and J 8 bases short, with 17 bases between. This CDR3 has 15 residues. This CDR3 reads CASSPATSPIDEQFF. CDR3 DNA: TGTGCCAGCTCACCCGCGACTAGTCCCATCGATGAGCAGTTCTTC.

J is TRBJ1-4 and V is TRBV4-1; TRBD1 might be the D (6 bases). The CDR3 covers 22 residues. V was shortened by 4 bases and J by 3 bases, with 33 bases between the two germline ends. Germline V gene lookup returns CDR1 MGHRA and CDR2 YSYEKL. The CDR3 loop is CASSPHVLWGTSRRAANEKLFF. The CDR3 DNA reads TGCGCCAGCAGCCCACACGTCCTCTGGGGGACATCCCGCAGGGCAGCTAATGAAAAACTGTTTTTT.

This chain connects TRBV15 to TRBJ2-7; D is ambiguous. The J call may be faulty, since TRBJ2-5 better matches the DNA end. CDR3 length: 14 amino acids. The germline gives CDR1 LNHNV, CDR2 YYDKDF (reference sequence). CDR3 sequence reads: CATSRDVGGRTQYF. The CDR3 DNA is TGTGCCACCAGCAGAGATGTCGGTGGGCGGACCCAGTACTTC.

This clonotype has ten or more counts. J is TRBJ2-7 and V is TRBV6-6; TRBD2 aligns across 11 bases. This CDR3 spans 13 amino acids. The germline gives CDR1 MNHNY, CDR2 SVGAGI (reference sequence). V gave up 11 bases and J gave up 4 bases; unmatched junction bases: 7. CDR3 sequence: CAAGGTSGYEQYF. The CDR3 region has the DNA TGTGCCGCGGGGGGGACTAGCGGTTACGAGCAGTACTTC.

The V gene is TRBV7-2, the J gene TRBJ2-1; 10 nucleotides line up with TRBD2. CDR3 length: 17 residues. In germline, CDR1 is SGHTA, CDR2 FQGNSA. With V trimmed by 2 bases and J by 6 bases, 10 bases remained unmatched. CDR3: CASSLNLGTSVFNEQFF. The CDR3 nucleotides are TGTGCCAGCAGCTTAAACCTCGGGACTAGCGTATTCAATGAGCAGTTCTTC.

The gene calls are TRBV2 and TRBJ1-1; perhaps TRBD1 as D (6 bases). This CDR3 comprises 14 residues. CDR1 is SNHLY and CDR2 is FYNNEI in the germline V gene. The ends were cut back, 4 bases at V and 1 base at J, with 10 bases in the middle. In nucleotides, the CDR3 is TGTGCCAGCAGTGGGGTGACAGGGAACACTGAAGCTTTCTTT. The encoded protein is CASSGVTGNTEAFF.

This clonotype was observed a few times. The chain is built from TRBV6-5 and TRBJ2-5; a weak D match, TRBD1 (5 bases). Looked up from germline, CDR1 is MNHEY and CDR2 is SVGAGI. Trimming left V 8 bases short and J 5 bases short, with 9 bases between. The CDR3 spans 11 residues. This CDR3 reads CASLRGETQYF. DNA for the CDR3: TGTGCCAGCTTAAGGGGTGAGACCCAGTACTTC.